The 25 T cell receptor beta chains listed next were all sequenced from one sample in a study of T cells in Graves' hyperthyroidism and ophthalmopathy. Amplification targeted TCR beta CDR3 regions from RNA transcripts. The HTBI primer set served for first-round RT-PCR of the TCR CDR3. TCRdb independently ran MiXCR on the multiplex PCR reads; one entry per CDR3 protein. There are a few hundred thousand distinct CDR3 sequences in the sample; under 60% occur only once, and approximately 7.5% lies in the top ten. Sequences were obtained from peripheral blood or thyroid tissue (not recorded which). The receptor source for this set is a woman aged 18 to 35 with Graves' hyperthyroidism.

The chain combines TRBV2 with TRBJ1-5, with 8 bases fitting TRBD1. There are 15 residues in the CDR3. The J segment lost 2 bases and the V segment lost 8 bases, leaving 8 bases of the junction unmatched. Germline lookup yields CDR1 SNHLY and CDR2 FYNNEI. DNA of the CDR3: TGTGCCAGCCAAGGACAGGGTGACGGCAATCAGCCCCAGCATTTT. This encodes CASQGQGDGNQPQHF.

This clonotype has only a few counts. CDR3 protein: CSVGARGLFF. DNA of the CDR3: TGCAGCGTTGGGGCCAGGGGGCTGTTTTTT. The chain links TRBV29-1 to TRBJ2-2; possibly TRBD1 for D (6 bases). The germline V gene encodes CDR1 SQVTM and CDR2 ANQGSEA. This CDR3 comprises 10 residues. Deletions cut 4 bases from V and 13 bases from J, with 10 bases between.

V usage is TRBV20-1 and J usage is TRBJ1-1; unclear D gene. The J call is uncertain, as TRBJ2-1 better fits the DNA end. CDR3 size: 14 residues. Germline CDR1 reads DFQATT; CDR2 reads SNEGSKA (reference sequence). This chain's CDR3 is CSAPPWPPYNEQFF. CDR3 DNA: TGCAGTGCTCCCCCTTGGCCACCCTACAATGAGCAGTTCTTC.

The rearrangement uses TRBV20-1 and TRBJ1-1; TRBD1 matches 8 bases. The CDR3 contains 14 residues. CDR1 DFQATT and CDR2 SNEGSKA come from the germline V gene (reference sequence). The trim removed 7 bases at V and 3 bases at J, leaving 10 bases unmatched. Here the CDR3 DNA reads TGCAGTGTTAGTTCCGGACAGGGCGACACTGAAGCTTTCTTT. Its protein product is CSVSSGQGDTEAFF.

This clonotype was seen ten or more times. The CDR3 bases are TGTGCCACCAGTGATTTGGGCGGGAGGAACCAGCAGTTCTTC. Its protein product is CATSDLGGRNQQFF. The genes are TRBV24-1 and TRBJ2-1, with 8 bases lining up with TRBD2. Trimming took 0 bases from V and 11 from J; bases not matched to a gene: 5. CDR3 size: 14 residues. Germline-derived CDR1 and CDR2 are KGHDR and SFDVKD.

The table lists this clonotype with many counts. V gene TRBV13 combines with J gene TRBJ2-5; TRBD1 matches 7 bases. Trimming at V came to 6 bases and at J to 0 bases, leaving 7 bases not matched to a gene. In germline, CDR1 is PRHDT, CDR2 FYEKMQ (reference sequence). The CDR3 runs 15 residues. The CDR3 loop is CASRFRTGDQETQYF. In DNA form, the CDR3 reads TGTGCCAGCAGATTCAGGACAGGCGACCAAGAGACCCAGTACTTC. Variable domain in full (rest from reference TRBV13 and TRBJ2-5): AAGVIQSPRHLIKEKRETATLKCYPIPRHDTVYWYQQGPGQDPQFLISFYEKMQSDKGSIPDRFSAQQFSDYHSELNMSSLELGDSALYFCASRFRTGDQETQYFGPGTRLLVL.

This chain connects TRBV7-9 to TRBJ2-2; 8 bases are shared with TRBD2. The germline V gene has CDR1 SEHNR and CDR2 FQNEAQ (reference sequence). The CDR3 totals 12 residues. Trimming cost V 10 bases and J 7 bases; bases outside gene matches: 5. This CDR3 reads CATGGGIGELFF. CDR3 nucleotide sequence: TGTGCCACCGGGGGGGGAATCGGGGAGCTGTTTTTT.

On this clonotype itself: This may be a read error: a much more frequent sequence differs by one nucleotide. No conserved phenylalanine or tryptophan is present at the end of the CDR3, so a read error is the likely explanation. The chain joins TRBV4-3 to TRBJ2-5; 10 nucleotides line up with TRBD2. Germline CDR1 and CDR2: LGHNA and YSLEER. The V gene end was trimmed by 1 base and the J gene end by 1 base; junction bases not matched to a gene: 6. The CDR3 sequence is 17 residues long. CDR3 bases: TGCGCCAGCAGCCAAGGGTCTAGCGGGAGACTCCAAGAGACCCAGTACCTC. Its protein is CASSQGSSGRLQETQYL.

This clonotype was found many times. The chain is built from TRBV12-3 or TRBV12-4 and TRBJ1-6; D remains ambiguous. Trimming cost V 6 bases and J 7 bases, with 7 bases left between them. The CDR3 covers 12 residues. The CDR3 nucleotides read TGTGCCAGCAGGATGACAAATTCACCCCTCCACTTT. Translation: CASRMTNSPLHF.

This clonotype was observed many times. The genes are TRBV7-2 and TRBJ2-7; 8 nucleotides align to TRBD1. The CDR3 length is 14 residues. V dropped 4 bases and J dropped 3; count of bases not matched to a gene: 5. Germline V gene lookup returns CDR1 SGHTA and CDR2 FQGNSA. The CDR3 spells CASSYLTGGYEQYF. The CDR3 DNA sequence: TGTGCCAGCAGCTACCTAACAGGGGGCTACGAGCAGTACTTC. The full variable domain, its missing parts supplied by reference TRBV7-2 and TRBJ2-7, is GAGVSQSPSNKVTEKGKDVELRCDPISGHTALYWYRQSLGQGLEFLIYFQGNSAPDKSGLPSDRFSAERTGGSVSTLTIQRTQQEDSAVYLCASSYLTGGYEQYFGPGTRLTVT.

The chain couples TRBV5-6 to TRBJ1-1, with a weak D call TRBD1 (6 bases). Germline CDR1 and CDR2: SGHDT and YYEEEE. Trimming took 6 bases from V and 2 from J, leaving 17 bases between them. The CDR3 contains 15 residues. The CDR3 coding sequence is TGTGCCAGCATCTATGGGGGGGCTCCCAACACTGAAGCTTTCTTT. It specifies CASIYGGAPNTEAFF.

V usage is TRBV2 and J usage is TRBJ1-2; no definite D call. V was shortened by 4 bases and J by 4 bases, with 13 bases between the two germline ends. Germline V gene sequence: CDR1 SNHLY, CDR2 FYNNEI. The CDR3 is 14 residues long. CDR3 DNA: TGTGCCAGCAGTGTGGCTAGCGGCCTCTATGGCTACACCTTC. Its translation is CASSVASGLYGYTF.

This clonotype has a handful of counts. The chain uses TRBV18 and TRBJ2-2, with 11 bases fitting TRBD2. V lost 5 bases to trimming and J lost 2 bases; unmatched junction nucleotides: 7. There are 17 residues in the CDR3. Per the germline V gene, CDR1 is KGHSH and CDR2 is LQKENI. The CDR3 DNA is TGTGCCAGCTCATTCGGGACTAGCGGTGTTAACACCGGGGAGCTGTTTTTT. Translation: CASSFGTSGVNTGELFF.

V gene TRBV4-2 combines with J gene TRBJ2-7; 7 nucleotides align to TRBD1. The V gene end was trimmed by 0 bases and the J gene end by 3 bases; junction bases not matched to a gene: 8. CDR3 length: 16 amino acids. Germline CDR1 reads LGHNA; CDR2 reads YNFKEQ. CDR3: CASSQDFPDRSYEQYF. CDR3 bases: TGTGCCAGCAGCCAAGATTTTCCGGACAGGAGCTACGAGCAGTACTTC.

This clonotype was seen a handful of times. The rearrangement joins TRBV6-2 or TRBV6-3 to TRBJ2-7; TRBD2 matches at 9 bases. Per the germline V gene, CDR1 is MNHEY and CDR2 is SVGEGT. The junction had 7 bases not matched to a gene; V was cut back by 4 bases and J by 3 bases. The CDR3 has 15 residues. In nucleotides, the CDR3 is TGTGCCAGCAGTTTGAGCTCAGCGGGAGGCTACGAGCAGTACTTC. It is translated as CASSLSSAGGYEQYF.

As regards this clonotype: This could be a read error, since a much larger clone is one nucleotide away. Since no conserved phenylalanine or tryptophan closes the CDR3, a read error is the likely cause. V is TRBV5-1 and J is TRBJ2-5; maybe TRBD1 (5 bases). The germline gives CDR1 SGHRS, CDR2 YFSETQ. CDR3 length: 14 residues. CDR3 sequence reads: CASSFDSYQETQYL. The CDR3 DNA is TGTGCCAGCAGCTTTGACAGCTACCAAGAGACCCAGTACCTC.

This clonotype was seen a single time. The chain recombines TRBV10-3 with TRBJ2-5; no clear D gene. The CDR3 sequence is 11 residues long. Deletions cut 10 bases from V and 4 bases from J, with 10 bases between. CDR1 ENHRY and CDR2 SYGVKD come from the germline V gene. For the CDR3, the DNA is TGTGCCACGGACGACCGAGAGACCCAGTACTTC. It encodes CATDDRETQYF.

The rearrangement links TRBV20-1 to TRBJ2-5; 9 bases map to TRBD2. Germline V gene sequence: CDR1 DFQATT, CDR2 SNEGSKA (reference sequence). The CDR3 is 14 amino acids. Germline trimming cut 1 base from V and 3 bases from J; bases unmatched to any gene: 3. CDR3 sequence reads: CSARGPSGEETQYF. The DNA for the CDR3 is TGCAGTGCTAGAGGGCCTAGCGGGGAAGAGACCCAGTACTTC.

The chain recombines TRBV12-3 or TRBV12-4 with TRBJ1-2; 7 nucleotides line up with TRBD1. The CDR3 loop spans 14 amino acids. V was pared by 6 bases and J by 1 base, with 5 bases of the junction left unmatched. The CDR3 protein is CASSLRDSNYGYTF. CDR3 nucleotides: TGTGCCAGCAGCCTACGGGACAGTAACTATGGCTACACCTTC.

CDR3 region: CSLSRTGFFRHGYTF. Written as DNA, the CDR3 is TGCAGCTTGTCAAGGACAGGTTTTTTCAGGCATGGCTACACCTTC. The genes are TRBV29-1 and TRBJ1-2; the match to TRBD1 covers 7 bases. V lost 8 bases to trimming and J lost 6 bases; unmatched junction nucleotides: 18. The CDR3 is 15 residues long. Germline CDR1 and CDR2: SQVTM and ANQGSEA.

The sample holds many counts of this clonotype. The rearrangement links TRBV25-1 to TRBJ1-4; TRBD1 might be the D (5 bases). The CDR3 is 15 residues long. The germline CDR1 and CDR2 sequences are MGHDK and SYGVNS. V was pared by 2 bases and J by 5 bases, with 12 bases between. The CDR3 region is CASSEAGYKNEKLFF. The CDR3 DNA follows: TGTGCCAGCAGTGAAGCAGGGTACAAAAATGAAAAACTGTTTTTT.

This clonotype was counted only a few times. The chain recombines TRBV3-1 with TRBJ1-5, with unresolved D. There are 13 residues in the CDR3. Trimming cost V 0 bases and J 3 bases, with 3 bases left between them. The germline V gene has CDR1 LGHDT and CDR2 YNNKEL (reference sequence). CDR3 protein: CASSQDHNQPQHF. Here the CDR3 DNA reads TGTGCCAGCAGCCAAGATCACAATCAGCCCCAGCATTTT.

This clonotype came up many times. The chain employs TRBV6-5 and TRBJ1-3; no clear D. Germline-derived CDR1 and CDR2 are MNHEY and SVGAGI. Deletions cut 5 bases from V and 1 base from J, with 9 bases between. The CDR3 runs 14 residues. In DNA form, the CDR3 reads TGTGCCAGCAGTCTAACAAAATCTGGAAACACCATATATTTT. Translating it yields CASSLTKSGNTIYF.

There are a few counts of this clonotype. CDR3 residues: CASGQGMGPVETQYF. CDR3 DNA: TGTGCCAGCGGACAGGGTATGGGGCCAGTGGAGACCCAGTACTTC. The rearrangement joins TRBV14 to TRBJ2-5; 8 bases align to TRBD1. Germline assignment: CDR1 SGHDN and CDR2 FVKESK. CDR3 length: 15 amino acids. J lost 5 bases, V lost 8 bases, and 13 bases had no gene match.

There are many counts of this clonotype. CDR3 residues: CASRIQGAGGYTF. CDR3 in DNA: TGTGCCAGCAGGATACAGGGGGCAGGCGGCTACACCTTC. The V gene is TRBV12-3 or TRBV12-4, the J gene TRBJ1-2; 9 positions agree with TRBD1. CDR3 length equals 13 residues. After removal of 6 bases from V and 8 bases from J, the junction contained 7 bases not matched to a gene.